The table lists the clone carrying this TCR beta chain with many counts. Its antigen is as yet unknown. This CDR3 has 15 amino acids. V shed 6 bases, J shed 5 bases, and the junction held 12 bases outside the gene matches. Looked up from germline, CDR1 is SNHLY and CDR2 is FYNNEI. The study tagged each TCR cDNA molecule with a unique molecular identifier. Via MiXCR, TCRdb re-called the 5' RACE reads, giving one row per CDR3 protein. The sample lists some 50,000 distinct CDR3 sequences, 7.5% to 8% occurring once. This sample's time point: sample taken at primary tumor resection. Tumor, nontumor lung or frozen PBMC supplied whole RNA that was sequenced unsorted. The donors were approximately 65 patients with non-small cell lung cancer that was early-stage and untreated. These data come from a study of spatial heterogeneity in lung cancer. Study summary: The average count in raw reads for each unique TCR and UMI combination exceeded 9.5 appearances. Study findings and constraints: Expanded tumor TCRs that were ubiquitous appeared in blood more at resection than follow-up.

The sample here was PBMCs, taken at surgery. The rearrangement uses TRBV2 and TRBJ1-2, with 7 bases matching TRBD1. The receptor comes from a female donor with early-stage non-small cell lung cancer. In nucleotides, the CDR3 is TGTGCCAGCAGCCCCCCCTCCGCAGGGGGGTATGGCTACACCTTC. Amino acids: CASSPPSAGGYGYTF.